A selection of T cell receptor beta chains follows, all from one sample in a study of cytomegalovirus exposure and HLA in healthy donors. TCRdb's copy holds only in-frame clones and misses some; the assay was immunoSEQ multiplex PCR. The sample contains about 170,000 clones, 80% to 90% of which appear only once. The specimen was PBMCs. Receptor source: a girl aged 5-17 years in good health and CMV-seropositive. The conserved cysteine and the conserved F or W are not part of the CDR3 here.

v_gene,j_gene,CDR3aa
TRBV27,TRBJ2-3,ASSLNSGRVKTDTQY
TRBV30,TRBJ1-6,AWNPGTVSSYNSPLH
TRBV21-1,TRBJ1-2,ASSNGAGAFNYGYT
TRBV12-5,TRBJ1-1,ASGLVKGTEAF
TRBV19,TRBJ1-2,ASSNPGTLNYGYT
TRBV7-7,TRBJ2-1,ASSLEGTGAGEQF
TRBV10-2,TRBJ1-1,ASSELGGQSEAF
TRBV7-8,TRBJ1-2,ASSEVTGAEGYT
TRBV11-2,TRBJ1-1,ASSQAGQWAEAF
TRBV15,TRBJ2-7,ATSRDVGGGEQY
TRBV10-3,TRBJ1-4,AISPGGLGNEKLF
TRBV27,TRBJ2-7,ASSLSGTFYEQY
TRBV11-2,TRBJ2-3,ASLGLAGGRGSTDTQY
TRBV2,TRBJ1-3,ASRETGLPGNTIY
TRBV5-1,TRBJ1-1,ASSLEAWTGVYTEAF
TRBV4-1,TRBJ1-5,ASSRTQGSNQPQH
TRBV19,TRBJ1-1,ASSIKGAVRGHTEAF
TRBV27,TRBJ1-2,ASSRTGVYGYT
TRBV27,TRBJ2-4,ASSSGLGGNIQY
TRBV5-6,TRBJ2-2,ASSSYLGTRRGGELF
TRBV7-8,TRBJ1-1,ASSPGSMNTEAF
TRBV10-3,TRBJ2-7,AITSGQTYEQY